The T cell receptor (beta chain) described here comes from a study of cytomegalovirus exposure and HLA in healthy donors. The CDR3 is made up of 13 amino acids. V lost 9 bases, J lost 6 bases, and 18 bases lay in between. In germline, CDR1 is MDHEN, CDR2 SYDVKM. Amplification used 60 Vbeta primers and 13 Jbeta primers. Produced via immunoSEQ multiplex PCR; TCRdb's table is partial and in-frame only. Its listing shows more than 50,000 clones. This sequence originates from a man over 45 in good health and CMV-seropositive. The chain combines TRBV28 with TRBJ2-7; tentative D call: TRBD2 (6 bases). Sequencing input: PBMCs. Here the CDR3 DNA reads TGTGCCAGTATAACGTGGGGACTTGGCGAGCAGTACTTC. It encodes CASITWGLGEQYF.